This T cell receptor (beta chain) stems from a study of CD8 T cells in Susac syndrome (dated by TCRdb to about 2019). A note on the overall study: Among the sequenced Susac syndrome patients, more than five had clinically active disease and fewer than ten were in clinical remission. At the time of blood withdrawal, Susac syndrome patients were either therapy-naive, taking corticosteroids (with some also receiving IVIg), or on IVIg alone. Repertoire sequencing was used to test whether CD8+ T cell activation and differentiation in Susac syndrome was antigen driven. The investigation overall reported the following: The CD4+ T cell repertoire of patients with Susac syndrome showed no detectable clonal expansion. The study acknowledged that relatively few individuals were included in the TCR sequencing and HLA analysis.

Peripheral blood CD8+ and CD4+ T cells from healthy donors, Susac syndrome patients and multiple sclerosis patients were profiled using high-throughput TCR beta sequencing. Recently defined diagnostic criteria for definite or probable disease were met by the Susac syndrome patients. Bulk CD8+ and CD4+ T cells were purified by magnetic negative isolation, while CD8+ TEMRA cells were enriched using FACS. Blood was collected in EDTA tubes and processed within 24 hours, with PBMCs isolated through density gradient centrifugation. PBMCs destined for TCR sequencing were cryopreserved in liquid nitrogen and later thawed in a 37 °C water bath. A purity of at least 90% was achieved for sorted or isolated CD4+, CD8+ and CD8+ TEMRA cells. Of note for this clonotype: Its binding antigen is unknown. No much larger clone exists at a distance of one base, and base qualities are not known.

RNA was extracted using the RNeasy kit, and about 0.45 to 1 ug of the RNA was reverse transcribed with random hexamers. The immunoSEQ multiplex PCR assay, covering 54 Vbeta and 13 Jbeta segments, was used to amplify TCR beta CDR3 regions. To correct PCR amplification bias, a synthetic template baseline was used for both primer optimization and computational correction. The study's processing was this. Reads were annotated to V, D and J genes per IMGT and analyzed with immunoSEQ Analyzer, keeping only productive sequences. Clonality was calculated as one minus the Shannon entropy normalized by log2 of the number of productive unique sequences. For each patient and control, public and private clones were evaluated within the 100 most prevalent clones. Clones were defined as Susac-specific if absent from the healthy and MS cohorts, from over a thousand published viral clones and from other ImmuneACCESS disease sequences. The raw public reads went through TCRdb reprocessing: fastp at Q25, MiXCR clone calling, in-frame beta chains kept. Here each entry gathers all rows of one CDR3 protein and keeps the most common genes and DNA. V and J calls and clone size were set by TCRdb, not the authors. Recorded for this sample are roughly 150,000 distinct CDR3 sequences; approximately 96% of them occurred a single time. The leading ten clones occupy 0.15% to 0.2% of the sample.

CDR1 and CDR2, per the germline V gene (reference sequence), are DFQATT and SNEGSKA. Germline trimming amounts to 2 bases on V and 4 bases on J, with 0 as the count of junction bases outside the gene matches. The CDR3 numbers 13 residues from cysteine through phenylalanine. CDR3 DNA is the only sequence kept; it has 39 bases, read in frame from the first base. This sequence uses TRBV20-1 and TRBJ2-3, and 10 junction bases match TRBD2. Sequencing input: CD4+ T cells from PBMCs. The clonotype was recovered from a human donor with Susac syndrome. The CDR3 amino acid sequence is: CSARLAGADTQYF. The nucleotide sequence reads TGCAGTGCTAGACTAGCGGGGGCAGATACGCAGTATTTT.